This TCR beta chain was documented in a study of cytomegalovirus exposure and HLA in healthy donors. This CDR3 has 18 amino acids. V lost 3 bases and J lost 1; bases outside the gene matches: 14. Looked up from germline, CDR1 is LGHNT and CDR2 is FRNRAP. The method was immunoSEQ multiplex PCR; TCRdb's version includes in-frame clones alone and lacks a portion of them. Here the sample spans 90,000 or so clones, 75% to 90% being singletons. The chain uses TRBV12-5 and TRBJ1-2; 7 nucleotides match TRBD1. The sequenced sample was PBMCs. This TCR was sampled from a man between 18 and 35 years old in good health and CMV-seropositive. CDR3 sequence (DNA): TGTGCTAGTGGTTTCCAGACAGGGTTTCAACCCCTTAACTATGGCTACACCTTC. The encoded protein is CASGFQTGFQPLNYGYTF.